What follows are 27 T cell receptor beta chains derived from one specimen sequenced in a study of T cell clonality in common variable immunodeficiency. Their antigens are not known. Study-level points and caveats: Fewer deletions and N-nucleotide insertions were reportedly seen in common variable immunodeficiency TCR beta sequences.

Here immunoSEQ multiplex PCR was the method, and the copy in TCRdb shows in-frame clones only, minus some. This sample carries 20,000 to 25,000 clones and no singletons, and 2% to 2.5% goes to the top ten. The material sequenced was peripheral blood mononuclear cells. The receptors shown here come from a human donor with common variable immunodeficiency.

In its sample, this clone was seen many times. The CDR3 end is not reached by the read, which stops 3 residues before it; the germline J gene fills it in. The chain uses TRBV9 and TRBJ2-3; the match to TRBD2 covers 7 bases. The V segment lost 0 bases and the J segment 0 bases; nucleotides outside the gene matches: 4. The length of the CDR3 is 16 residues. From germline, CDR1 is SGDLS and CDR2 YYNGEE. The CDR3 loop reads CASSVASGASTDTQYF. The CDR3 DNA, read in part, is TGTGCCAGCAGCGTAGCGAGCGGGGCTAGCACAGATACG.

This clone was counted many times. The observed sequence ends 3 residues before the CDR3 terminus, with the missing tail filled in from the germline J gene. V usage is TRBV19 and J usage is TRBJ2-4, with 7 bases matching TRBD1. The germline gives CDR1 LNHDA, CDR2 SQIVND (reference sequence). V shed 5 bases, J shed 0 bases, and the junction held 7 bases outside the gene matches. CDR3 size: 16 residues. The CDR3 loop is CASSPGTALAKNIQYF. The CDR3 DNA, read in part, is TGTGCCAGTAGTCCGGGGACAGCGCTAGCCAAAAACATT.

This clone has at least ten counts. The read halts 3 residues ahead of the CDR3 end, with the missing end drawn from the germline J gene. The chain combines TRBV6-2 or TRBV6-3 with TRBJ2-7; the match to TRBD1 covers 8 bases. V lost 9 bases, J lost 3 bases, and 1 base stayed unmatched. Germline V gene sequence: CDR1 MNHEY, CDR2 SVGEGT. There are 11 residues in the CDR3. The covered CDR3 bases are TGTGCCAGGGGACAGGTCTACGAG. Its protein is CARGQVYE. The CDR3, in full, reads CARGQVYEQYF.

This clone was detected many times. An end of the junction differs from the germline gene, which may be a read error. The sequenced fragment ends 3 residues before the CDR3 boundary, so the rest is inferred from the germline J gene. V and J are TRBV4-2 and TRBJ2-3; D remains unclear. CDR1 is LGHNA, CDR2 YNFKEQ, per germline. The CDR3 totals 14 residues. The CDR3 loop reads CASSQGDSTDTQYF. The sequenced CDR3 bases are TGCGCCAGCAGCCAAGGCGATAGCACAGATACG.

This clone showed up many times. CDR3 DNA (partial): TGCAGTGCTAGAGATCGTTTGGGACTTACGATCTACGAG. Encoded protein: CSARDRLGLTIYE. From start to end, the CDR3 is CSARDRLGLTIYEQYF. The V call is TRBV20-1, the J call TRBJ2-7; perhaps TRBD2 as D (6 bases). The read finishes 3 residues shy of the CDR3 end, and the germline J gene is used to complete it. Deletions cut 0 bases from V and 3 bases from J, with 18 bases between. Germline V lookup: CDR1 DFQATT, CDR2 SNEGSKA (reference sequence). The CDR3 is 16 residues long.

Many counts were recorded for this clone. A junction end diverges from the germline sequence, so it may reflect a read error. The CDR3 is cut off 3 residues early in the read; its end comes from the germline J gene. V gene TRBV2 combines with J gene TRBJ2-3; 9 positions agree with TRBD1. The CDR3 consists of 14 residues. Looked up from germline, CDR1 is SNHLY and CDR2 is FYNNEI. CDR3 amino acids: CASREGQGQGTQYF. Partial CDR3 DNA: TGTGCCAGCAGGGAAGGACAGGGGCAGGGTACG.

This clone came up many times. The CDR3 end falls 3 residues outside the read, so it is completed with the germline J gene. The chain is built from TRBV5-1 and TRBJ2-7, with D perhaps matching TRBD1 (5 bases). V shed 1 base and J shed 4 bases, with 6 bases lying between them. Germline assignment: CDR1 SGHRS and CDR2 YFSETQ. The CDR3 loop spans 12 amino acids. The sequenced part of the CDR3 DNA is TGCGCCAGCAGCTTGTCAGGGTACGAG. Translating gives CASSLSGYE. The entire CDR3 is CASSLSGYEQYF.

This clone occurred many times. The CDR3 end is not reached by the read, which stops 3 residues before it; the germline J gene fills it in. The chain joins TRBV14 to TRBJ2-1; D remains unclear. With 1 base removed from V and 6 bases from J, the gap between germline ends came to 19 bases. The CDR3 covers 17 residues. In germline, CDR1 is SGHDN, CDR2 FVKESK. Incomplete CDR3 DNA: TGTGCCAGCAGCCAAGGGTGGGCAATACCCCTACCCAATGAG. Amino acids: CASSQGWAIPLPNE. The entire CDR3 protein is CASSQGWAIPLPNEQFF.

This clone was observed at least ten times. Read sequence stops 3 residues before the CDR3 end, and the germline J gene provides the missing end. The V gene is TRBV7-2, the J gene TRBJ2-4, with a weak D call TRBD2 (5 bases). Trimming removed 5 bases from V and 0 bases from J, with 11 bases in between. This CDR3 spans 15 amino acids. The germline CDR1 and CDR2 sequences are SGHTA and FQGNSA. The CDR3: CASSIGLLAKNIQYF. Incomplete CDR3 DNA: TGTGCCAGCAGCATAGGACTTTTAGCCAAAAACATT.

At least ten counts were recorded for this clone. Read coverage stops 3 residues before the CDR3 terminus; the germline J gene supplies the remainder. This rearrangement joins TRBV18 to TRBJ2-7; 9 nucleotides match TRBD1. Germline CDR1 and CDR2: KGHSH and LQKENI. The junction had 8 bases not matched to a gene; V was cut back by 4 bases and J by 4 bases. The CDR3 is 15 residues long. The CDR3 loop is CASSQPRDRGYEQYF. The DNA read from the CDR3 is TGTGCCAGCTCACAACCCCGCGACAGGGGGTACGAG.

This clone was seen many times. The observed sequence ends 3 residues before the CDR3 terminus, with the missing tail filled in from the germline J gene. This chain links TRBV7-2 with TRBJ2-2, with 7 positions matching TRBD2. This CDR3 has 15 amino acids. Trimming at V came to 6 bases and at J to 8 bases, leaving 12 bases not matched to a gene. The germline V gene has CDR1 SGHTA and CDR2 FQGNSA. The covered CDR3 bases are TGTGCCAGCAGGGCGGCTAGCGGTACGGAGGGGGAG. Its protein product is CASRAASGTEGE. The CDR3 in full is CASRAASGTEGELFF.

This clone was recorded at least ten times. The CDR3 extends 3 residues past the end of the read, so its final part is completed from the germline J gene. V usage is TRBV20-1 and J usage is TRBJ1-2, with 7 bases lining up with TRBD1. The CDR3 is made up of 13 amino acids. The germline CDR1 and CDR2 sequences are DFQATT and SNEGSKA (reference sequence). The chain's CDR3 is CSARDLHRGNYTF. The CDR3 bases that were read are TGCAGTGCTAGAGATCTGCACAGGGGAAAC.

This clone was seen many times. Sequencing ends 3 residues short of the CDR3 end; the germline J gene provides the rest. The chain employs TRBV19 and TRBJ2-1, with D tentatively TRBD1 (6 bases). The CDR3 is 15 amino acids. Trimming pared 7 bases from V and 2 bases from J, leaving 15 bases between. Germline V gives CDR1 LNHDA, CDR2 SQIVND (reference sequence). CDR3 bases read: TGTGCCAGTATCCCAGGGGCCCCTCCCTACAATGAG. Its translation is CASIPGAPPYNE. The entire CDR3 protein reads CASIPGAPPYNEQFF.

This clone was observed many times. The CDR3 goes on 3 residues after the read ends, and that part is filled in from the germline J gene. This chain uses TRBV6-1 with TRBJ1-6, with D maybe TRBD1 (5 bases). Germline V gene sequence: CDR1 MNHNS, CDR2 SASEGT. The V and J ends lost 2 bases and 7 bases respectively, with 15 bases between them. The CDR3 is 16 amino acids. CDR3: CASSEIGTGQNSPLHF. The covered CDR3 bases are TGTGCCAGCAGTGAAATAGGAACAGGCCAGAATTCACCC.

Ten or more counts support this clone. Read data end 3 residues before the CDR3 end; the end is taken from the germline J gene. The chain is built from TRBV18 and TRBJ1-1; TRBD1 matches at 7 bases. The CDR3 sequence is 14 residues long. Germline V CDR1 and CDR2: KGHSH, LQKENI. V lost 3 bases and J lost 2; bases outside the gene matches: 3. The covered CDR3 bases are TGTGCCAGCTCACCGTGGACAGGAAACACTGAA. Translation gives CASSPWTGNTE. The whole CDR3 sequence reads CASSPWTGNTEAFF.

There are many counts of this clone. The CDR3 DNA, read in part, is TGCGCCAGCAGGCGGGACTGGAAA. Protein: CASRRDWK. The whole CDR3 region reads CASRRDWKAFF. The chain has TRBV5-1 and TRBJ1-1, with D tentatively TRBD1 (5 bases). The read terminates 3 residues ahead of where the CDR3 ends, so the germline J gene completes it. This CDR3 spans 11 amino acids. CDR1 and CDR2 (germline): SGHRS, YFSETQ.

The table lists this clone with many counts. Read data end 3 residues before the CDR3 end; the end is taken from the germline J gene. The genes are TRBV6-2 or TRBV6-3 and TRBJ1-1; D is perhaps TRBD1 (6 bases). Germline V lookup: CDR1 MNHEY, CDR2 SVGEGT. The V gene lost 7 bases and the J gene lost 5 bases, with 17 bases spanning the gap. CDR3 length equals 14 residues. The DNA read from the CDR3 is TGTGCCAGCATCGGGGGGGCCGGGGAGACTGAA. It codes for CASIGGAGETE. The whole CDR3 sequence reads CASIGGAGETEAFF.

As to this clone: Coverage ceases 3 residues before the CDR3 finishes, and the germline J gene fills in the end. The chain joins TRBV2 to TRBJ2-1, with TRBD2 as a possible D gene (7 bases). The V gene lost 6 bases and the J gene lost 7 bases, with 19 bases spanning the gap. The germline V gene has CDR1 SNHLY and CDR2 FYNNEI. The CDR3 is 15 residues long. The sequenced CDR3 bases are TGTGCCAGCAGGGGGGGGGCGTATCTAAGGAATGAG. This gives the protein CASRGGAYLRNE. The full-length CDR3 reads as CASRGGAYLRNEQFF.

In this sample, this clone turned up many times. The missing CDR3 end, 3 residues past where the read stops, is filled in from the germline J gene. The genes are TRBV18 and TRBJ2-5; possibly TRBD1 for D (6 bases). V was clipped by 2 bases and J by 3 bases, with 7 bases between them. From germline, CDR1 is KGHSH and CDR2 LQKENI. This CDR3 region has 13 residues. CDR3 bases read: TGTGCCAGCTCACCAACAGGGAAAGAGACC. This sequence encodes CASSPTGKET. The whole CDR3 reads CASSPTGKETQYF.

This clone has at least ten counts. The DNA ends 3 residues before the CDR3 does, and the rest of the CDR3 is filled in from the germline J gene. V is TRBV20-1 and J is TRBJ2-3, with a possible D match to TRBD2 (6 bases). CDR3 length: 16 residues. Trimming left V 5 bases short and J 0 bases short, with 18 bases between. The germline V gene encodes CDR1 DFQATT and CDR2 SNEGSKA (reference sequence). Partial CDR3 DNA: TGCAGTGCTCCCCTCCTAGCGTATAACAGCACAGATACG. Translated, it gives CSAPLLAYNSTDT. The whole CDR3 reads CSAPLLAYNSTDTQYF.

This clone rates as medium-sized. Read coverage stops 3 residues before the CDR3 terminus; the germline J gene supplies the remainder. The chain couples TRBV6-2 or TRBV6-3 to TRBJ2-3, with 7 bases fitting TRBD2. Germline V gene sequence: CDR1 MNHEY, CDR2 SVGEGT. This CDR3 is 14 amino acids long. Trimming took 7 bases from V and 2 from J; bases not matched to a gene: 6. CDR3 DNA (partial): TGTGCCAGCAAAGGGAGCGGGGACACAGATACG. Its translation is CASKGSGDTDT. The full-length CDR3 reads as CASKGSGDTDTQYF.

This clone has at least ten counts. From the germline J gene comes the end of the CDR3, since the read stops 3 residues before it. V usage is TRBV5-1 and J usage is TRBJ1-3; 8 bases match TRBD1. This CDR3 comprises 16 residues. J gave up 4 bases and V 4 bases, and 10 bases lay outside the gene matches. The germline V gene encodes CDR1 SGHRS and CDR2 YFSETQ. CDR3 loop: CASSQGQALLGNTIYF. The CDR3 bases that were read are TGCGCCAGCAGCCAGGGACAGGCTCTTCTCGGAAACACC.

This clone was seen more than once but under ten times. The part of the CDR3 DNA that was read is TGTGCCAGCAGCTTAGTCTGGACTAGCGGGCCCAGCTCCTACAATGAG. Residues: CASSLVWTSGPSSYNE. The full CDR3 protein is CASSLVWTSGPSSYNEQFF. The chain carries TRBV13 and TRBJ2-1, with 11 positions matching TRBD2. Read sequence stops 3 residues before the CDR3 end, and the germline J gene provides the missing end. The ends lost 1 base at V and 0 bases at J; junction bases unmatched: 8. The CDR3 totals 19 residues. Germline lookup yields CDR1 PRHDT and CDR2 FYEKMQ (reference sequence).

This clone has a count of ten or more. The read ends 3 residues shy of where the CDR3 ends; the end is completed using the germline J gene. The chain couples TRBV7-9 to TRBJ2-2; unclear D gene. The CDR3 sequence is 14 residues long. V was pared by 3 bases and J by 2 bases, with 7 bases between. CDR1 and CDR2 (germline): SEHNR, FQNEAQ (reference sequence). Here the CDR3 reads CASSFLANTGELFF. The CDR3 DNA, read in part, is TGTGCCAGCAGCTTCCTGGCCAACACCGGGGAG.

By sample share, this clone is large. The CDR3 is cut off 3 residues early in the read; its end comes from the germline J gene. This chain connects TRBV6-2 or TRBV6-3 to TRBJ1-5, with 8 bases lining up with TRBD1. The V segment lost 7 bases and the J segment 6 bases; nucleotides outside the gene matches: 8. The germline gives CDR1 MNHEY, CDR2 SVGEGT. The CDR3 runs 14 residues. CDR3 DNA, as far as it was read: TGTGCCAGCATCCCCGGGACAGGCCTTCAGCCC. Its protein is CASIPGTGLQP. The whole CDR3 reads CASIPGTGLQPQHF.

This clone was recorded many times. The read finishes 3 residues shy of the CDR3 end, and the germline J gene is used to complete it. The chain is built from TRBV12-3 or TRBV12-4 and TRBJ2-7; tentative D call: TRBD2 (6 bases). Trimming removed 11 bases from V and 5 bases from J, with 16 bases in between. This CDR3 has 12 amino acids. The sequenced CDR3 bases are TGTGCCGCCCAACTAGCAGGCGACGAG. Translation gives CAAQLAGDE. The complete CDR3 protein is CAAQLAGDEQYF.

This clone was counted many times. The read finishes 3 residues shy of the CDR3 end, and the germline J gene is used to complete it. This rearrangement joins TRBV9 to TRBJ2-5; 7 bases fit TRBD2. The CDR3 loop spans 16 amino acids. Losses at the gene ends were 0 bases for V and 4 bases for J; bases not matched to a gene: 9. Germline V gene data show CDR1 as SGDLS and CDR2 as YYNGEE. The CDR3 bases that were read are TGTGCCAGCAGCGTAGAGGATGGAGGACTAGGAGAGACC. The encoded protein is CASSVEDGGLGET. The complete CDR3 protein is CASSVEDGGLGETQYF.